Below, 5 T cell receptor beta chains from the same sample are listed, as sequenced in a study of PD-1 blockade in classical Hodgkin lymphoma. Relapse after autologous stem cell transplantation occurred in every patient, and brentuximab vedotin exposure varied. Only in-frame clones appear in the TCRdb table, and some are missing; sequencing was by immunoSEQ multiplex PCR. The table includes 90,000 or so clones, about 93% detected once. The sequenced sample was peripheral blood mononuclear cells (PBMCs), obtained before the second cycle of nivolumab. The receptors originated from a human donor with classical Hodgkin lymphoma.

The chain couples TRBV27 to TRBJ1-5, with D perhaps matching TRBD1 (5 bases). V was cut by 6 bases and J by 4 bases, with 16 bases left in between. The CDR3 contains 15 residues. CDR1 is MNHEY, CDR2 SMNVEV, per germline (reference sequence). CDR3 sequence (DNA): TGTGCCAGCAGCCGGACAAACGCGGGAAATCAGCCCCAGCATTTT. Translation gives CASSRTNAGNQPQHF.

The genes are TRBV15 and TRBJ1-4; a possible D gene is TRBD1 (5 bases). This CDR3 contains 17 residues. Germline V gene sequence: CDR1 LNHNV, CDR2 YYDKDF (reference sequence). With 0 bases removed from V and 0 bases from J, the gap between germline ends came to 11 bases. CDR3 DNA: TGTGCCACCAGCAGAGATGGGGGGTCGACAACTAATGAAAAACTGTTTTTT. Amino acid sequence: CATSRDGGSTTNEKLFF. Full variable domain (remainder filled in from reference TRBV15 and TRBJ1-4): DAMVIQNPRYQVTQFGKPVTLSCSQTLNHNVMYWYQQKSSQAPKLLFHYYDKDFNNEADTPDNFQSRRPNTSFCFLDIRSPGLGDTAMYLCATSRDGGSTTNEKLFFGSGTQLSVL.

The chain uses TRBV7-8 and TRBJ1-5; 10 bases line up with TRBD1. The CDR3 runs 17 residues. V dropped 5 bases and J dropped 3; count of bases not matched to a gene: 10. CDR1 is SGHVS and CDR2 is FQNEAQ in the germline V gene. The chain's CDR3 is CASSPATGGVPNQPQHF. CDR3 in DNA: TGTGCCAGCAGCCCAGCGACAGGGGGCGTCCCCAATCAGCCCCAGCATTTT. Variable domain in full (rest from reference TRBV7-8 and TRBJ1-5): GAGVSQSPRYKVAKRGQDVALRCDPISGHVSLFWYQQALGQGPEFLTYFQNEAQLDKSGLPSDRFFAERPEGSVSTLKIQRTQQEDSAVYLCASSPATGGVPNQPQHFGDGTRLSIL.

This chain connects TRBV7-6 to TRBJ2-1; D tentatively reads TRBD1 or TRBD2 (5 bases each). This CDR3 is built from 14 residues. Between the trimmed V and J ends, which lost 5 bases and 9 bases, there was a span of 17 bases. CDR1 and CDR2 (germline): SGHVS, FNYEAQ. The CDR3 protein is CASSGGLGSGEQFF. CDR3 nucleotide sequence: TGTGCCAGCAGCGGGGGTTTGGGGAGCGGTGAGCAGTTCTTC.

The chain joins TRBV27 to TRBJ2-1; D perhaps matches TRBD2 (5 bases). CDR3 length: 16 amino acids. CDR1 and CDR2 from the germline V gene are MNHEY and SMNVEV (reference sequence). V lost 6 bases and J 0 bases, leaving 15 bases between the germline ends. DNA for the CDR3: TGTGCCAGCAGCACGGAGGACCGCGCCTCCTACAATGAGCAGTTCTTC. The encoded protein is CASSTEDRASYNEQFF.